These 14 T cell receptor beta chains were sequenced from one sample in a study of blood T cell repertoires in COVID-19. The table came from immunoSEQ multiplex PCR; TCRdb's copy has only in-frame clones and leaves some out. The table records around 100,000 clones, 80% to 90% of them present only once. What was sequenced was peripheral blood. Receptor source: a human donor with acute or convalescent COVID-19. The donor label of this sample is uncertain.

The chain combines TRBV30 with TRBJ1-3; TRBD1 is a possible D gene (5 bases). Germline-derived CDR1 and CDR2 are GTSNPN and SVGIG (reference sequence). Trimming took off 0 bases at V and 2 bases at J, with 11 bases between the two ends. There are 15 residues in the CDR3. The CDR3 spells CAWSVTGGPGNTIYF. DNA of the CDR3: TGTGCCTGGAGTGTAACGGGGGGACCTGGAAACACCATATATTTT.

V is TRBV18 and J is TRBJ2-3; 7 bases fit TRBD2. The germline V gene encodes CDR1 KGHSH and CDR2 LQKENI. V dropped 3 bases and J dropped 2; count of bases not matched to a gene: 8. The CDR3 covers 16 residues. CDR3 protein: CASSPALAASTDTQYF. For the CDR3, the DNA is TGTGCCAGCTCACCGGCTCTAGCGGCCTCCACAGATACGCAGTATTTT.

The chain has TRBV28 and TRBJ1-4; 8 nucleotides line up with TRBD1. The junction had 4 bases not matched to a gene; V was cut back by 6 bases and J by 7 bases. CDR1 is MDHEN and CDR2 is SYDVKM in the germline V gene. CDR3 length equals 13 residues. The CDR3 spells CASSQGQGEKLFF. The CDR3 nucleotides read TGTGCCAGCAGCCAAGGACAGGGTGAAAAACTGTTTTTT.

This clone has just one count. This chain links TRBV6-5 with TRBJ2-5, with a weak D call TRBD2 (6 bases). CDR1 MNHEY and CDR2 SVGAGI come from the germline V gene. CDR3 size: 12 residues. Trimming removed 7 bases from V and 6 bases from J, with 12 bases in between. The CDR3 DNA reads as TGTGCCAGCACGCCTGGGGGGAAGACCCAGTACTTC. Amino acid sequence: CASTPGGKTQYF.

The chain has TRBV4-1 and TRBJ2-7, with 8 bases fitting TRBD1. The CDR3 runs to 15 residues. Germline trimming cut 4 bases from V and 7 bases from J; bases unmatched to any gene: 12. Germline CDR1 is MGHRA and CDR2 is YSYEKL. CDR3 amino acids: CASSPSLQGAREQYF. The CDR3, as DNA: TGCGCCAGCAGCCCCTCCCTCCAGGGGGCGCGTGAGCAGTACTTC.

The V call is TRBV6-4, the J call TRBJ1-1, with D perhaps matching TRBD1 (6 bases). Germline CDR1 MRHNA, CDR2 SNTAGT. This CDR3 comprises 13 residues. V was trimmed by 2 bases and J by 11 bases, leaving 15 bases between them. The CDR3 DNA sequence: TGTGCCAGCAGTGACATGCGGGGGGGGGCCGCTTTCTTT. Translation: CASSDMRGGAAFF.

The rearrangement joins TRBV18 to TRBJ1-1; 9 positions agree with TRBD1. Trimming removed 4 bases from V and 3 bases from J; junction bases left unmatched: 6. This CDR3 comprises 15 residues. Germline V gene lookup returns CDR1 KGHSH and CDR2 LQKENI. The CDR3 loop is CASSLLTGGHTEAFF. In DNA, the CDR3 is TGTGCCAGCTCACTATTGACAGGGGGACACACTGAAGCTTTCTTT.

The rearrangement joins TRBV7-9 to TRBJ1-5; the D gene is possibly TRBD1 (6 bases). The V and J ends lost 7 bases and 5 bases respectively, with 12 bases between them. CDR3 size: 13 residues. Germline V lookup: CDR1 SEHNR, CDR2 FQNEAQ (reference sequence). The CDR3 loop is CASTEGGDQPQHF. The CDR3 region has the DNA TGTGCCAGCACCGAGGGGGGGGATCAGCCCCAGCATTTT. Filled out from reference TRBV7-9 and TRBJ1-5, the complete variable domain reads DTGVSQNPRHKITKRGQNVTFRCDPISEHNRLYWYRQTLGQGPEFLTYFQNEAQLEKSRLLSDRFSAERPKGSFSTLEIQRTEQGDSAMYLCASTEGGDQPQHFGDGTRLSIL.

The table lists this clone with a count of one. The CDR3 DNA follows: TGTGCCAGCAGCTTCTACGCGGCCACCTACGAGCAGTACTTC. Translation gives CASSFYAATYEQYF. The genes are TRBV11-2 and TRBJ2-7; D ambiguous. Trimming took off 3 bases at V and 2 bases at J, with 11 bases between the two ends. The CDR3 spans 14 residues. CDR1 SGHAT and CDR2 FQNNGV come from the germline V gene.

V and J are TRBV7-9 and TRBJ2-7; D may be TRBD2 (6 bases). Germline loops: CDR1 SEHNR, CDR2 FQNEAQ (reference sequence). Deletions cut 5 bases from V and 4 bases from J, with 12 bases between. The CDR3 is made up of 13 amino acids. CDR3 DNA sequence: TGTGCCAGCAGCAGAACTAGCCAGTACGAGCAGTACTTC. It encodes CASSRTSQYEQYF.

The sample holds one count of this clone. The chain links TRBV20-1 to TRBJ2-7, with D unclear. Germline V gives CDR1 DFQATT, CDR2 SNEGSKA (reference sequence). The CDR3 runs to 14 residues. Trimming removed 3 bases from V and 0 bases from J, with 12 bases in between. CDR3 region: CSASTGLSSYEQYF. In DNA form, the CDR3 reads TGCAGTGCTAGTACCGGGTTAAGCTCCTACGAGCAGTACTTC.

The CDR3 spells CASSPRGASGNTIYF. The CDR3 DNA is TGTGCCAGCTCCCCCCGGGGGGCCTCTGGAAACACCATATATTTT. The V gene is TRBV18, the J gene TRBJ1-3, with a weak D call TRBD1 (6 bases). The V and J ends lost 6 bases and 0 bases respectively, with 12 bases between them. The CDR3 is made up of 15 amino acids. CDR1 is KGHSH, CDR2 LQKENI, per germline.

The chain has TRBV29-1 and TRBJ1-1, with 8 bases matching TRBD1. After removal of 4 bases from V and 3 bases from J, the junction contained 4 bases not matched to a gene. This CDR3 contains 13 residues. Germline V gene lookup returns CDR1 SQVTM and CDR2 ANQGSEA. CDR3 sequence (DNA): TGCAGCGTTGCGACAGGGGAATACACTGAAGCTTTCTTT. As protein: CSVATGEYTEAFF.

This clone has more than one count but fewer than ten. The chain links TRBV29-1 to TRBJ2-2; possibly TRBD1 for D (5 bases). The germline V and J ends were trimmed by 5 bases and 7 bases, with 8 bases remaining between them. Germline V CDR1 and CDR2: SQVTM, ANQGSEA. The CDR3 totals 11 residues. CDR3 nucleotide sequence: TGCAGCGTTCGGACAATCGGGGAGCTGTTTTTT. Translation: CSVRTIGELFF.